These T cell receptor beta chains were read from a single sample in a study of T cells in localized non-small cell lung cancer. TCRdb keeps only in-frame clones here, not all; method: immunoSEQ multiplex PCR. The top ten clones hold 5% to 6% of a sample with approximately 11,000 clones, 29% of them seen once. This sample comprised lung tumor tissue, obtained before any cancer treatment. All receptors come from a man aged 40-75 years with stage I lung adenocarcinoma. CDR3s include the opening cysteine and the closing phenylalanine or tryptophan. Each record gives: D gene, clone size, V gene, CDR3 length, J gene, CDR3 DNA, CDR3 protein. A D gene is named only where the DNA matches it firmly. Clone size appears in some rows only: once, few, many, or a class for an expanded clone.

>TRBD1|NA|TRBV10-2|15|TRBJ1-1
TGCGCCAGCAGCGAAGGGGACAGGCAGAACACTGAAGCTTTCTTT
CASSEGDRQNTEAFF
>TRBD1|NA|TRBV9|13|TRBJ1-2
TGTGCCAGCAGCGATACAGGGGGATATGGCTACACCTTC
CASSDTGGYGYTF
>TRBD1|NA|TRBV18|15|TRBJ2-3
TGTGCCAGCTCACCACGACAGGGGGGTACAGATACGCAGTATTTT
CASSPRQGGTDTQYF
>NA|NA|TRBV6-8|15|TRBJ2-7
TGTGCCATCAGTGGCAGTTCCGAGGGTTCCTACGAGCAGTACTTC
CAISGSSEGSYEQYF
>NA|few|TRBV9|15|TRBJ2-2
TGTGCCAGCGAGGACACAACCTCGAACACCGGGGAGCTGTTTTTT
CASEDTTSNTGELFF
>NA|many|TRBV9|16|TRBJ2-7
TGTGCCAGCAGCTTAGGGCTCGGGAGAGAGGCCTACGAGCAGTACTTC
CASSLGLGREAYEQYF
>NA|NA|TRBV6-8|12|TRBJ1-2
TGTGCCAGCAGTGACGGTGACTATGGCTACACCTTC
CASSDGDYGYTF
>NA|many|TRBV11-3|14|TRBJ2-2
TGTGCCAGCAGTTCGGCTGCGAACACCGGGGAGCTGTTTTTT
CASSSAANTGELFF
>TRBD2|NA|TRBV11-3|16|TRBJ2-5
TGTGCCAGCAGCTGGACTAGCGGGGGGATGGTAGAGACCCAGTACTTC
CASSWTSGGMVETQYF
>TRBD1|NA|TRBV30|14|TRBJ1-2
TGTGCCGTAACCCTACAGGGGGCGCGTTATGGCTACACCTTC
CAVTLQGARYGYTF
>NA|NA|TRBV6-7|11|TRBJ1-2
TGTGCCAGCAGACTAATCGGAGGCTACACCTTC
CASRLIGGYTF
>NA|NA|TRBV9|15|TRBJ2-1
TGTGCCAGCAGCGTAGGGGGGGCCACCTACAATGAGCAGTTCTTC
CASSVGGATYNEQFF
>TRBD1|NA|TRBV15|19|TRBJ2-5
TGTGCCACCGGCACACCCCGGGACAGTAATCTATGGTACCAAGAGACCCAGTACTTC
CATGTPRDSNLWYQETQYF
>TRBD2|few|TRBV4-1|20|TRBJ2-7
TGCGCCAGCAGCCCATGGGAGACGGGACTAGCGGGGGGGCCCTTCTACGAGCAGTACTTC
CASSPWETGLAGGPFYEQYF
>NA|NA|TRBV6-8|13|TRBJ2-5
TGTGCCAGCAAGGGCGGCGGTCAAGAGACCCAGTACTTC
CASKGGGQETQYF
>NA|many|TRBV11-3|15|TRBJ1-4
TGTGCCAGCAGCTTGGGCGGGGCCTTAGGCGAAAAACTGTTTTTT
CASSLGGALGEKLFF
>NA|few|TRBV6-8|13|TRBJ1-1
TGTGCCAGCAGTTCCCCTACGAGCACTGAAGCTTTCTTT
CASSSPTSTEAFF
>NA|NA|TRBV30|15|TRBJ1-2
TGTGCCTGGAGTGGCCAAGGCGGGGACCTCTATGGCTACACCTTC
CAWSGQGGDLYGYTF
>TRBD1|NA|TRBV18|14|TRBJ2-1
TGTGCCAGCTCAAAAGGGGGCGCCTACAATGAGCAGTTCTTC
CASSKGGAYNEQFF
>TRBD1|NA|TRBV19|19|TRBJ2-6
TGTGCCAGTAGTATAATGGGCGGGACAGGGGGTTCCGGGGCCAACGTCCTGACTTTC
CASSIMGGTGGSGANVLTF
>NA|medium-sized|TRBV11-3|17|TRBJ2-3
TGTGCCAGCAGCTTGGGGAGTGGCGGGTCCGGCACAGATACGCAGTATTTT
CASSLGSGGSGTDTQYF
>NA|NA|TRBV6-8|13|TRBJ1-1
TGTGCCTTCCGGGCGGAGGTATTCACTGAAGCTTTCTTT
CAFRAEVFTEAFF
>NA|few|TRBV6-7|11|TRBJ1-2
TGTGCCAGCAGTGAAGACTATGGCTACACCTTC
CASSEDYGYTF
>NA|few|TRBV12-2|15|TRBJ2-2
TGTGCCGGCCGGACTAGCGGGGTGAACACCGGGGAGCTGTTTTTT
CAGRTSGVNTGELFF
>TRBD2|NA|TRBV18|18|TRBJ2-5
TGTGCCAGCTCACCACTCTCCTTAGCGGGGGGGCGTACAGAGACCCAGTACTTC
CASSPLSLAGGRTETQYF
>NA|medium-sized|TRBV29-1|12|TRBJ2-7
TGCAGCGTTGAAGCGGCAGCCTACGAGCAGTACTTC
CSVEAAAYEQYF
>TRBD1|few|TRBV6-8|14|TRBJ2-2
TGTGCCAGCAGTTACGGGACAGGGGTCGGGGAGCTGTTTTTT
CASSYGTGVGELFF
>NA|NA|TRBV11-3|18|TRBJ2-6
TGTGCCAGCAGCTTAGATCTGGACACAACGCCTGGGGCCAACGTCCTGACTTTC
CASSLDLDTTPGANVLTF
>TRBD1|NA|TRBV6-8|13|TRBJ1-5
TGTGCCAGCACTCTGGGACAGGGACAGCCCCAGCATTTT
CASTLGQGQPQHF
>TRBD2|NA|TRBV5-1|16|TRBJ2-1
TGCGCCAGCACAAAGGGGACTAGCGGAGCCTACAATGAGCAGTTCTTC
CASTKGTSGAYNEQFF
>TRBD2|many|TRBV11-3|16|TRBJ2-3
TGTGCCAGCAGCTTAAACGGACTAGCGGGGTCAGATACGCAGTATTTT
CASSLNGLAGSDTQYF
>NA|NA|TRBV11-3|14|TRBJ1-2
TGTGCCAGCAGTAGATTGGGACTGCCTGACGGCTACACCTTC
CASSRLGLPDGYTF
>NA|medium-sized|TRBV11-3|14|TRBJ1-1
TGTGCCAGCAGCTTGACTTTACGGGGATCCGAAGCTTTCTTT
CASSLTLRGSEAFF
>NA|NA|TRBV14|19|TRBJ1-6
TGTGCCAGCAGCCAAGAACGGGTCGGCCGGAGCTCCTATAATTCACCCCTCCACTTT
CASSQERVGRSSYNSPLHF
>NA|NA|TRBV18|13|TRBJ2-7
TGTGCCAGCCACTCGCAGGGAGCCTACGAGCAGTACTTC
CASHSQGAYEQYF
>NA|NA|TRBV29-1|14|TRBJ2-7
TGCAGCGTTGATAGTGGCAGGGCCGTGGGGGAGCAGTACTTC
CSVDSGRAVGEQYF
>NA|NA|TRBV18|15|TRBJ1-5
TGTGCCAGCTCACCCAGGGGTGGAGGCAATCAGCCCCAGCATTTT
CASSPRGGGNQPQHF
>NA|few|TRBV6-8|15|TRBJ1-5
TGTGCCAGCCGAACAGGAAGCCCTAGCAATCAGCCCCAGCATTTT
CASRTGSPSNQPQHF
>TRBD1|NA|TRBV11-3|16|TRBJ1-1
TGTGCCAGCATCCTGTCGGGACAGGGCTTGAACACTGAAGCTTTCTTT
CASILSGQGLNTEAFF
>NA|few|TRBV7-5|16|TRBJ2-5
TGTGCCAGCAGCTTAACTAGGACTAGCGGCCAAGAGACCCAGTACTTC
CASSLTRTSGQETQYF
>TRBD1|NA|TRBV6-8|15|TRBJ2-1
TGTGCCAGCAGTGACGAGGGGACAGCTCTAGCAGAGCAGTTCTTC
CASSDEGTALAEQFF
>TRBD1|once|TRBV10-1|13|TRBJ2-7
TGCGCCAGCCAGGGACAGGAGTCCTACGAGCAGTACTTC
CASQGQESYEQYF
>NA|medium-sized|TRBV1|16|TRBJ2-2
TGCACCAGCAGCCAAGACGGCAGGGGCTCGGCCGGGGAGCTGTTTTTT
CTSSQDGRGSAGELFF
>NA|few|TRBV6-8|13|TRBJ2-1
TGTGCCAGCAGTTACGGGCGTGAATATGAGCAGTTCTTC
CASSYGREYEQFF